Each of the 32 T cell receptor beta chains below was sequenced from the same sample in a study of blood T cell repertoires in COVID-19. TCRdb's table, derived via immunoSEQ multiplex PCR, lists solely in-frame clones and lacks some. The sample holds around 270,000 clones, approximately 88% seen once. Source material: PBMCs or T cells enriched from blood (not recorded which). Every receptor here comes from a woman between 35 and 50 years old who had been exposed to COVID-19.

The gene calls are TRBV7-2 and TRBJ2-1; the D gene is possibly TRBD2 (6 bases). This CDR3 contains 12 residues. The germline CDR1 and CDR2 sequences are SGHTA and FQGNSA. Deletions cut 5 bases from V and 8 bases from J, with 10 bases between. The CDR3 coding sequence is TGTGCCAGCAGCGGAGGGCGCTATGAGCAGTTCTTC. As protein: CASSGGRYEQFF.

This clone occurred once. Relative to the germline gene, one junction end is altered; a read error may explain this. The chain couples TRBV5-1 to TRBJ1-1; 7 nucleotides match TRBD1. CDR3 size: 16 residues. The germline gives CDR1 SGHRS, CDR2 YFSETQ. CDR3 DNA sequence: TGTGCCAGCAGTTCCGGGACAGTTATCATGAACACTGAAGCTTTCTTT. Amino acids: CASSSGTVIMNTEAFF.

The J gene is TRBJ2-7, the V gene TRBV3-1 (or the pseudogene TRBV3-2), with 9 bases lining up with TRBD1. V dropped 3 bases and J dropped 5; count of bases not matched to a gene: 14. The CDR3 covers 17 residues. Germline CDR1 is LGHDT and CDR2 is YNNKEL (reference sequence). CDR3: CASSQIRTGATGDEQYF. As DNA, the CDR3 is TGTGCCAGCAGCCAGATTCGGACAGGGGCCACGGGGGACGAGCAGTACTTC.

The chain has TRBV28 and TRBJ1-2; 9 bases map to TRBD1. Germline V CDR1 and CDR2: MDHEN, SYDVKM. V shed 7 bases and J 5 bases; nucleotides not matched to a gene: 11. The CDR3 has 15 residues. This chain's CDR3 is CASTLGATGGYGYTF. CDR3 DNA sequence: TGTGCCAGCACTCTGGGGGCGACAGGGGGATATGGCTACACCTTC.

V is TRBV7-2 and J is TRBJ2-3; 10 bases align to TRBD2. The CDR3 totals 16 residues. Germline loops: CDR1 SGHTA, CDR2 FQGNSA. The V gene end was trimmed by 5 bases and the J gene end by 5 bases; junction bases not matched to a gene: 10. The CDR3 loop is CASSGTAGGPEDTQYF. The CDR3 coding sequence is TGTGCCAGCAGCGGCACAGCGGGGGGGCCTGAAGATACGCAGTATTTT.

Only one count was recorded for this clone. The chain combines TRBV7-6 with TRBJ2-7; 8 bases match TRBD1. The V gene's germline CDR1 is SGHVS and CDR2 FNYEAQ. V was clipped by 4 bases and J by 5 bases; unmatched bases: 10. This CDR3 is built from 15 residues. In DNA, the CDR3 is TGTGCCAGCAGCTATGGGGGGCAGGGGGCGAACGAGCAGTACTTC. Translated: CASSYGGQGANEQYF.

The chain has TRBV25-1 and TRBJ1-2; the D gene is possibly TRBD1 (6 bases). CDR3 size: 13 residues. Per germline, CDR1 MGHDK and CDR2 SYGVNS. Trimming shortened V by 4 bases and J by 4 bases, and 10 bases separated the two germline ends. The CDR3 loop is CASSADSPYGYTF. The CDR3 DNA reads TGTGCCAGCAGTGCGGACAGTCCCTATGGCTACACCTTC.

This clone was counted once. J is TRBJ1-1 and V is TRBV24-1; D unresolved. From germline, CDR1 is KGHDR and CDR2 SFDVKD. Trimming removed 9 bases from V and 3 bases from J, with 16 bases in between. CDR3 length: 14 amino acids. Here the CDR3 reads CATRGGSKDTEAFF. In DNA form, the CDR3 reads TGTGCCACCCGCGGTGGCTCGAAGGACACTGAAGCTTTCTTT.

This sequence joins TRBV27 and TRBJ2-2; weak D call: TRBD2 (5 bases). Trimming took off 5 bases at V and 1 base at J, with 17 bases between the two ends. The CDR3 has 17 residues. Germline V CDR1 and CDR2: MNHEY, SMNVEV (reference sequence). CDR3 nucleotide sequence: TGTGCCAGCAGTCCTTTTGGACTCACCTTGAACACCGGGGAGCTGTTTTTT. This sequence encodes CASSPFGLTLNTGELFF.

This rearrangement joins TRBV7-8 to TRBJ2-7, with TRBD1 as a possible D gene (6 bases). The CDR3 length is 15 residues. V lost 5 bases and J 1 base, leaving 15 bases between the germline ends. The germline CDR1 and CDR2 sequences are SGHVS and FQNEAQ. The CDR3 spells CASSHRETGSYEQYF. DNA of the CDR3: TGTGCCAGCAGCCATCGGGAAACAGGGTCCTACGAGCAGTACTTC.

This chain uses TRBV7-2 with TRBJ1-2; TRBD1 is a possible D gene (6 bases). This CDR3 region has 14 residues. V dropped 3 bases and J dropped 8 bases, with 16 bases sitting between them. Per germline, CDR1 SGHTA and CDR2 FQGNSA. CDR3 sequence: CASSFRGLGGGYTF. The CDR3 DNA is TGTGCCAGCAGCTTCAGGGGCCTCGGGGGGGGCTACACCTTC.

The chain links TRBV7-9 to TRBJ2-7; D is perhaps TRBD1 (7 bases). Germline CDR1 reads SEHNR; CDR2 reads FQNEAQ (reference sequence). The CDR3 totals 14 residues. The V gene lost 6 bases and the J gene lost 2 bases, with 14 bases spanning the gap. CDR3 protein: CASSGSGGPYEQYF. The CDR3 DNA is TGTGCCAGCAGTGGCTCAGGGGGGCCCTACGAGCAGTACTTC.

This chain links TRBV7-8 with TRBJ1-3, with D possibly TRBD1 on 5 matching bases. The CDR3 totals 15 residues. Trimming removed 1 base at V and 4 bases at J, with 11 bases between. Germline values: CDR1 SGHVS, CDR2 FQNEAQ. In DNA form, the CDR3 reads TGTGCCAGCAGCTTAGGTACAGGTCCGGGAAACACCATATATTTT. Amino acid sequence: CASSLGTGPGNTIYF.

The rearrangement joins TRBV6-5 to TRBJ1-4, with D possibly being TRBD1 (5 bases). This CDR3 has 16 residues. The V gene's germline CDR1 is MNHEY and CDR2 SVGAGI. Trimming took off 0 bases at V and 5 bases at J, with 13 bases between the two ends. The CDR3 nucleotides read TGTGCCAGCAGTTACTCGATGACAGCATTGAATGAAAAACTGTTTTTT. As protein: CASSYSMTALNEKLFF.

This chain uses TRBV4-1 with TRBJ2-7; 8 nucleotides agree with TRBD2. This CDR3 contains 15 residues. J was trimmed by 6 bases and V by 2 bases; bases with no gene match: 9. The germline V gene has CDR1 MGHRA and CDR2 YSYEKL. The chain's CDR3 is CASSQSPGTRAEQYV. DNA for the CDR3: TGCGCCAGCAGCCAATCCCCCGGGACTAGAGCCGAGCAGTACGTC.

Regarding this clone: Mismatch with germline at one junction end may stem from a read error. The chain employs TRBV11-2 and TRBJ1-3, with unresolved D. Per germline, CDR1 SGHAT and CDR2 FQNNGV. The CDR3 sequence is 18 residues long. CDR3 sequence (DNA): TGTGCCAGCAGCCCCCGATTGGCAGGCCTTGGATTCGGAACCACCATATATTTT. Residues: CASSPRLAGLGFGTTIYF.

The chain carries TRBV27 and TRBJ1-6, with 8 bases aligning to TRBD1. This CDR3 is built from 20 residues. In germline, CDR1 is MNHEY, CDR2 SMNVEV (reference sequence). The V and J ends lost 5 bases and 0 bases, in that order; junction bases with no gene match: 15. For the CDR3, the DNA is TGTGCCAGCAGTCCACGACAGGGGCTGAGCCCTAGCTCCTATAATTCACCCCTCCACTTT. Residues: CASSPRQGLSPSSYNSPLHF.

The chain's CDR3 is CASSLGIYNQPQHF. The CDR3, as DNA: TGTGCCAGCAGCCTCGGGATTTACAATCAGCCCCAGCATTTT. The chain links TRBV3-1 (or the pseudogene TRBV3-2) to TRBJ1-5; D uncertain. Germline V lookup: CDR1 LGHDT, CDR2 YNNKEL (reference sequence). The ends were cut back, 4 bases at V and 3 bases at J, with 10 bases in the middle. The CDR3 runs to 14 residues.

The genes are TRBV5-4 and TRBJ2-1; 14 nucleotides agree with TRBD2. This CDR3 is built from 16 residues. Germline trimming cut 3 bases from V and 7 bases from J; bases unmatched to any gene: 6. Germline CDR1 reads SGHNT; CDR2 reads YYREEE (reference sequence). The CDR3 sequence: CASSSGTSGSVNEQFF. The CDR3 bases are TGTGCCAGCAGCTCAGGGACTAGCGGGAGTGTGAATGAGCAGTTCTTC.

This chain uses TRBV6-2 or TRBV6-3 with TRBJ1-5; D might be TRBD1 (5 bases). Looked up from germline, CDR1 is MNHEY and CDR2 is SVGEGT. Between the trimmed V and J ends, which lost 4 bases and 3 bases, there was a span of 10 bases. This CDR3 is built from 14 residues. CDR3 nucleotides: TGTGCCAGCAGTTTGGGGCAGCTCAATCAGCCCCAGCATTTT. Its translation: CASSLGQLNQPQHF.

This sequence joins TRBV11-2 and TRBJ2-3, with TRBD1 matching 8 bases. There are 15 residues in the CDR3. The ends lost 5 bases at V and 8 bases at J; junction bases unmatched: 12. The germline V gene has CDR1 SGHAT and CDR2 FQNNGV. The CDR3 DNA reads TGTGCCAGCAGCGCGGCCGGGACAGGCCCCGCTACGCAGTATTTT. The encoded protein is CASSAAGTGPATQYF. The complete variable domain, with remaining parts taken from reference TRBV11-2 and TRBJ2-3, reads EAGVAQSPRYKIIEKRQSVAFWCNPISGHATLYWYQQILGQGPKLLIQFQNNGVVDDSQLPKDRFSAERLKGVDSTLKIQPAKLEDSAVYLCASSAAGTGPATQYFGPGTRLTVL.

The chain joins TRBV7-8 to TRBJ1-5, with 8 bases lining up with TRBD1. Trimming cost V 1 base and J 4 bases; bases outside gene matches: 6. Germline CDR1 is SGHVS and CDR2 is FQNEAQ. CDR3 length equals 16 residues. The CDR3 spells CASSLVGRGQNQPQHF. The DNA for the CDR3 is TGTGCCAGCAGCTTAGTTGGCAGGGGGCAAAATCAGCCCCAGCATTTT.

This chain uses TRBV19 with TRBJ2-5, with 7 nucleotides matching TRBD1. Germline V gene sequence: CDR1 LNHDA, CDR2 SQIVND (reference sequence). V dropped 6 bases and J dropped 3; count of bases not matched to a gene: 10. CDR3 length equals 15 residues. The CDR3 reads CASSKLTGAKETQYF. The CDR3 region has the DNA TGTGCCAGTAGCAAACTTACAGGGGCAAAAGAGACCCAGTACTTC. The whole variable domain, remainder taken from reference TRBV19 and TRBJ2-5, is DGGITQSPKYLFRKEGQNVTLSCEQNLNHDAMYWYRQDPGQGLRLIYYSQIVNDFQKGDIAEGYSVSREKKESFPLTVTSAQKNPTAFYLCASSKLTGAKETQYFGPGTRLLVL.

The V and J genes are TRBV6-6 and TRBJ1-2, with 10 bases lining up with TRBD1. The ends lost 5 bases at V and 7 bases at J; junction bases unmatched: 7. The CDR3 runs 14 residues. Germline V gene sequence: CDR1 MNHNY, CDR2 SVGAGI (reference sequence). Here the CDR3 DNA reads TGTGCCAGCAGTCCCGACAGGGGGCGCGGTGGCTACACCTTC. It yields the protein CASSPDRGRGGYTF.

This chain uses TRBV4-1 with TRBJ1-1, with a weak D call TRBD1 (5 bases). Germline V gene sequence: CDR1 MGHRA, CDR2 YSYEKL. The CDR3 sequence is 15 residues long. The V end was cut by 5 bases, the J end by 3 bases, with 16 bases between. CDR3 in DNA: TGCGCCAGCAGCTACCAATTTCAGGGTGACACTGAAGCTTTCTTT. It is translated as CASSYQFQGDTEAFF.

CDR3: CASRPPDTEAFF. The CDR3 DNA is TGTGCCAGCCGTCCCCCGGACACTGAAGCTTTCTTT. V and J are TRBV28 and TRBJ1-1, with unresolved D. Trimming removed 8 bases from V and 3 bases from J, with 10 bases in between. The CDR3 consists of 12 residues. Germline V gene data show CDR1 as MDHEN and CDR2 as SYDVKM.

V gene TRBV7-7 combines with J gene TRBJ2-2; no firm D call. Germline V CDR1 and CDR2: SSHAT, FNYEAQ (reference sequence). V was shortened by 1 base and J by 1 base, with 13 bases between the two germline ends. The CDR3 is 17 residues long. CDR3 region: CASSLGAGPLNTGELFF. As DNA, the CDR3 is TGTGCCAGCAGCTTAGGAGCCGGTCCTTTGAACACCGGGGAGCTGTTTTTT.

The V call is TRBV2, the J call TRBJ1-2; D gene ambiguous. Germline CDR1 and CDR2: SNHLY and FYNNEI. With 3 bases removed from V and 2 bases from J, the gap between germline ends came to 7 bases. The CDR3 has 13 residues. The CDR3 protein is CASSERRNYGYTF. DNA for the CDR3: TGTGCCAGCAGTGAGAGGAGAAACTATGGCTACACCTTC.

About this clone itself: At one end, the junction sequence differs from germline, possibly due to a read error. This chain uses TRBV5-1 with TRBJ2-3, with D possibly being TRBD2 (6 bases). Germline CDR1 is SGHRS and CDR2 is YFSETQ. This CDR3 comprises 14 residues. CDR3 DNA sequence: TGTGCCAGCAGCAAGGGACTGATAACAGATACGCAGTATTTT. Translated, it gives CASSKGLITDTQYF. Full variable domain (missing parts from reference TRBV5-1 and TRBJ2-3): KAGVTQTPRYLIKTRGQQVTLSCSPISGHRSVSWYQQTPGQGLQFLFEYFSETQRNKGNFPGRFSGRQFSNSRSEMNVSTLELGDSALYLCASSKGLITDTQYFGPGTRLTVL.

The chain is built from TRBV5-5 and TRBJ2-5; 7 nucleotides line up with TRBD1. The CDR3 consists of 14 residues. V lost 4 bases and J lost 5; bases outside the gene matches: 8. CDR1 SGHKS and CDR2 YYEKEE come from the germline V gene (reference sequence). The CDR3 nucleotides read TGTGCCAGCAGCGCAACAGGGGTCCGGGAGACCCAGTACTTC. Translated, it gives CASSATGVRETQYF. Based on the CDR3 plus reference TRBV5-5 and TRBJ2-5, the full variable domain is DAGVTQSPTHLIKTRGQQVTLRCSPISGHKSVSWYQQVLGQGPQFIFQYYEKEERGRGNFPDRFSARQFPNYSSELNVNALLLGDSALYLCASSATGVRETQYFGPGTRLLVL.

The chain carries TRBV24-1 and TRBJ1-5; weak D call: TRBD1 (6 bases). The CDR3 has 16 amino acids. Deletions cut 3 bases from V and 5 bases from J, with 16 bases between. The germline gives CDR1 KGHDR, CDR2 SFDVKD. In DNA form, the CDR3 reads TGTGCCACCAGTGATCCGCGGGGGGGGCCGGATCAGCCCCAGCATTTT. This translates into CATSDPRGGPDQPQHF.

The J gene is TRBJ2-7, the V gene TRBV6-2 or TRBV6-3; TRBD1 matches 7 bases. V was clipped by 2 bases and J by 5 bases; unmatched bases: 3. CDR1 and CDR2 (germline): MNHEY, SVGEGT. The CDR3 runs to 13 residues. The CDR3 bases are TGTGCCAGCAGTTACCGGGACAGTAACGAGCAGTACTTC. Translating gives CASSYRDSNEQYF.